Below are 31 T cell receptor beta chains sequenced from a single sample in a study of blood T cell repertoires in COVID-19. Sequenced by immunoSEQ multiplex PCR; TCRdb stores in-frame clones only, minus some. The sample lists 60,000 to 65,000 clones; approximately 80% were seen once. Sequences were obtained from peripheral blood. Source of these receptors: a human donor in a cohort sampled during active COVID-19.

The V and J genes are TRBV6-2 or TRBV6-3 and TRBJ2-1; 10 nucleotides match TRBD2. The germline gives CDR1 MNHEY, CDR2 SVGEGT. Trimming cost V 2 bases and J 7 bases; bases outside gene matches: 8. CDR3 size: 16 residues. The CDR3, as DNA: TGTGCCAGCAGTTACGAGGAAGCGGGGGGGTGGAATGAGCAGTTCTTC. The encoded protein is CASSYEEAGGWNEQFF.

This rearrangement joins TRBV4-1 to TRBJ1-1; no reliable D call. Deletions cut 2 bases from V and 2 bases from J, with 9 bases between. This CDR3 region has 14 residues. Per the germline V gene, CDR1 is MGHRA and CDR2 is YSYEKL. CDR3 coding DNA: TGCGCCAGCAGCCAATCCCGGGGAAACACTGAAGCTTTCTTT. Protein: CASSQSRGNTEAFF.

The V gene is TRBV11-3, the J gene TRBJ2-2; TRBD1 agrees at 7 bases. The CDR3 extends over 16 amino acids. Germline assignment: CDR1 SGHNT and CDR2 YENEEA. J lost 7 bases, V lost 3 bases, and 11 bases had no gene match. For the CDR3, the DNA is TGTGCCAGCAGCTTGGGCACAGGGGCCGTAATCGGGGAGCTGTTTTTT. The encoded protein is CASSLGTGAVIGELFF.

The V call is TRBV13, the J call TRBJ1-3; weak D call: TRBD1 (6 bases). CDR1 is PRHDT and CDR2 is FYEKMQ in the germline V gene (reference sequence). This CDR3 has 15 residues. The germline V and J ends were trimmed by 5 bases and 4 bases, with 15 bases remaining between them. CDR3 DNA sequence: TGTGCCAGCAGCCCCCCCAACAGGGCAGGAAACACCATATATTTT. The encoded protein is CASSPPNRAGNTIYF.

The chain links TRBV20-1 to TRBJ2-2, with D perhaps TRBD1 or TRBD2 (6 bases each). Germline values: CDR1 DFQATT, CDR2 SNEGSKA (reference sequence). CDR3 length: 18 amino acids. V dropped 3 bases and J dropped 4 bases, with 24 bases sitting between them. This chain's CDR3 is CSASGRLVGGSSTGELFF. In DNA form, the CDR3 reads TGCAGTGCTAGTGGGAGGCTTGTTGGGGGCTCCTCCACCGGGGAGCTGTTTTTT.

This clone appeared a single time. The rearrangement links TRBV11-2 to TRBJ2-1, with D uncertain. V lost 3 bases and J 3 bases, leaving 3 bases between the germline ends. CDR1 SGHAT and CDR2 FQNNGV come from the germline V gene. This CDR3 has 12 amino acids. CDR3 residues: CASSFSYNEQFF. DNA for the CDR3: TGTGCCAGCAGCTTCAGCTACAATGAGCAGTTCTTC.

This clone was picked up one time. An end of the junction does not agree with germline; a read error may underlie this. The chain has TRBV7-7 and TRBJ1-3, with 9 bases identical to TRBD1. This CDR3 has 15 amino acids. Germline CDR1 is SSHAT and CDR2 is FNYEAQ (reference sequence). CDR3 nucleotides: TGTGCTAGCAGCTTAGGGACAGGGCCTGGAAACACCATATATTTT. It translates to CASSLGTGPGNTIYF.

The J gene is TRBJ1-1, the V gene TRBV15, with 8 bases matching TRBD1. Germline assignment: CDR1 LNHNV and CDR2 YYDKDF (reference sequence). The ends lost 1 base at V and 4 bases at J; junction bases unmatched: 2. CDR3 size: 14 residues. The CDR3 loop is CATSRADRGTEAFF. As DNA, the CDR3 is TGTGCCACCAGCAGAGCCGACAGGGGCACTGAAGCTTTCTTT. Drawing the rest from reference TRBV15 and TRBJ1-1, the complete variable domain is DAMVIQNPRYQVTQFGKPVTLSCSQTLNHNVMYWYQQKSSQAPKLLFHYYDKDFNNEADTPDNFQSRRPNTSFCFLDIRSPGLGDTAMYLCATSRADRGTEAFFGQGTRLTVV.

Here the CDR3 reads CASSLGTGVNEQFF. The CDR3 DNA is TGCGCCAGCAGCCTAGGGACAGGGGTGAATGAGCAGTTCTTC. V gene TRBV5-1 combines with J gene TRBJ2-1, with 10 bases matching TRBD1. J gave up 7 bases and V 4 bases, and 5 bases lay outside the gene matches. The CDR3 is 14 amino acids. CDR1 is SGHRS and CDR2 is YFSETQ in the germline V gene.

The rearrangement joins TRBV23-1 to TRBJ1-6; 8 nucleotides agree with TRBD1. TRBV23-1 is recorded as an ORF, its role being uncertain. V lost 5 bases, J lost 6 bases, and 6 bases stayed unmatched. The length of the CDR3 is 15 residues. CDR3 region: CASSAPTGANSPLHF. DNA for the CDR3: TGCGCCAGCAGTGCCCCGACAGGGGCTAATTCACCCCTCCACTTT.

V usage is TRBV24-1 and J usage is TRBJ2-5, with D possibly matching TRBD2 (6 bases). Trimming removed 9 bases from V and 4 bases from J, with 17 bases in between. The CDR3 has 14 residues. Germline CDR1 KGHDR, CDR2 SFDVKD. The CDR3 DNA sequence: TGTGCCACCCGCAGCCGGGGGTTGGGAGAGACCCAGTACTTC. Translation gives CATRSRGLGETQYF.

This rearrangement joins TRBV3-1 (or the pseudogene TRBV3-2) to TRBJ1-5; maybe TRBD1 (6 bases). Germline lookup yields CDR1 LGHDT and CDR2 YNNKEL (reference sequence). Trimming took off 8 bases at V and 1 base at J, with 9 bases between the two ends. The CDR3 spans 13 residues. CDR3 loop: CASGGQSNQPQHF. The CDR3 nucleotides are TGTGCCAGCGGGGGACAAAGCAATCAGCCCCAGCATTTT.

The chain combines TRBV3-1 (or the pseudogene TRBV3-2) with TRBJ2-4, with unresolved D. From germline, CDR1 is LGHDT and CDR2 YNNKEL (reference sequence). This CDR3 spans 11 amino acids. V lost 4 bases and J lost 8, with 6 bases in between. Here the CDR3 DNA reads TGTGCCAGCAGCCTACTGCACATTCAGTACTTC. Its translation is CASSLLHIQYF.

The chain carries TRBV6-5 and TRBJ2-7, with a tentative D call TRBD2 (7 bases). The CDR3 sequence is 14 residues long. The germline V and J ends were trimmed by 2 bases and 2 bases, with 10 bases remaining between them. The germline V gene has CDR1 MNHEY and CDR2 SVGAGI. CDR3 DNA sequence: TGTGCCAGCAGTTACGGGGGGGCCCCCTACGAGCAGTACTTC. Encoded protein: CASSYGGAPYEQYF.

The chain has TRBV29-1 and TRBJ1-1; D is perhaps TRBD1 (6 bases). The CDR3 runs 12 residues. V gave up 7 bases and J gave up 3 bases, with 12 bases separating them. The germline V gene has CDR1 SQVTM and CDR2 ANQGSEA. CDR3 region: CSAGPGDTEAFF. CDR3 coding DNA: TGCAGCGCCGGCCCAGGGGACACTGAAGCTTTCTTT.

CDR3 residues: CASSSGQGNEKLFF. As DNA, the CDR3 is TGCGCCAGCAGCTCGGGACAGGGTAATGAAAAACTGTTTTTT. The V gene is TRBV5-1, the J gene TRBJ1-4; the match to TRBD1 covers 9 bases. This CDR3 has 14 amino acids. Per the germline V gene, CDR1 is SGHRS and CDR2 is YFSETQ. Trimming cost V 3 bases and J 4 bases; bases outside gene matches: 1.

The V call is TRBV4-1, the J call TRBJ1-2, with D unresolved. The CDR3 sequence is 13 residues long. Trimming removed 6 bases from V and 5 bases from J, with 13 bases in between. The germline V gene encodes CDR1 MGHRA and CDR2 YSYEKL. CDR3 protein: CASSRGSPYGYTF. CDR3 DNA: TGCGCCAGCAGTCGAGGGTCACCGTATGGCTACACCTTC.

V and J are TRBV6-6 and TRBJ1-3; 8 bases are shared with TRBD1. V lost 5 bases, J lost 4 bases, and 10 bases stayed unmatched. The germline gives CDR1 MNHNY, CDR2 SVGAGI (reference sequence). The CDR3 totals 16 residues. CDR3 region: CASSDLGQARGNTIYF. CDR3 bases: TGTGCCAGCAGTGACTTGGGACAGGCGAGGGGAAACACCATATATTTT.

This clone was recorded a few times. The chain employs TRBV27 and TRBJ2-5; possible D gene TRBD2, 7 bases. V dropped 0 bases and J dropped 5 bases, with 13 bases sitting between them. This CDR3 has 15 amino acids. The germline CDR1 and CDR2 sequences are MNHEY and SMNVEV (reference sequence). CDR3 DNA: TGTGCCAGCAGTTTATCACCAGGGGAGGGGGAGACCCAGTACTTC. Protein product: CASSLSPGEGETQYF.

The J gene is TRBJ2-4, the V gene TRBV4-1; D is unclear. Germline assignment: CDR1 MGHRA and CDR2 YSYEKL. Trimming stripped 0 bases from V and 15 bases from J, with 18 bases between. This CDR3 contains 14 residues. CDR3 amino acids: CASSQDLGDFMVYF. CDR3 coding DNA: TGCGCCAGCAGCCAAGATCTCGGCGACTTCATGGTGTACTTC.

The V gene is TRBV5-1, the J gene TRBJ2-5; 7 nucleotides match TRBD2. This CDR3 is built from 15 residues. Germline V gives CDR1 SGHRS, CDR2 YFSETQ. Trimming cost V 0 bases and J 3 bases; bases outside gene matches: 5. The CDR3 is CASSLGRGREETQYF. In DNA, the CDR3 is TGCGCCAGCAGCTTGGGTAGAGGGAGGGAAGAGACCCAGTACTTC.

The chain couples TRBV12-3 or TRBV12-4 to TRBJ1-1, with D perhaps matching TRBD1 (6 bases). Trimming took 3 bases from V and 10 from J, leaving 12 bases between them. The CDR3 runs 12 residues. CDR3 nucleotide sequence: TGTGCCAGCAGTTTCTTAGGGGGACGAGCTTTCTTT. It specifies CASSFLGGRAFF.

The chain joins TRBV5-1 to TRBJ2-1; D might be TRBD1 (5 bases). This CDR3 contains 15 residues. Germline V gene sequence: CDR1 SGHRS, CDR2 YFSETQ. Trimming removed 0 bases from V and 5 bases from J, with 12 bases in between. CDR3 coding DNA: TGCGCCAGCAGCTTGGCGGCAGGGTGGCACAATGAGCAGTTCTTC. Amino acids: CASSLAAGWHNEQFF.

This clone was detected only once. The rearrangement links TRBV4-2 to TRBJ2-7; 8 bases are a match to TRBD1. V shed 2 bases, J shed 2 bases, and the junction held 11 bases outside the gene matches. In germline, CDR1 is LGHNA, CDR2 YNFKEQ. The CDR3 runs 17 residues. CDR3: CASSQTLTGAVPYEQYF. In DNA form, the CDR3 reads TGTGCCAGCAGCCAAACCCTGACAGGGGCCGTACCCTACGAGCAGTACTTC.

The table lists this clone with a count of one. The chain joins TRBV19 to TRBJ1-5; D not certain. CDR1 is LNHDA and CDR2 is SQIVND in the germline V gene (reference sequence). The CDR3 extends over 13 amino acids. The V and J ends lost 4 bases and 1 base respectively, with 5 bases between them. The CDR3 is CASSTVSNQPQHF. CDR3 DNA sequence: TGTGCCAGTAGTACAGTAAGCAATCAGCCCCAGCATTTT.

This chain uses TRBV3-1 (or the pseudogene TRBV3-2) with TRBJ2-7, with a tentative D call TRBD2 (7 bases). The V gene's germline CDR1 is LGHDT and CDR2 YNNKEL (reference sequence). The CDR3 sequence is 15 residues long. The ends were cut back, 1 base at V and 7 bases at J, with 17 bases in the middle. The CDR3 loop is CASSQGLAQGGEQYF. The CDR3, as DNA: TGTGCCAGCAGCCAAGGACTAGCCCAAGGGGGTGAGCAGTACTTC.

This chain connects TRBV19 to TRBJ1-6, with 10 bases fitting TRBD1. The V and J ends lost 5 bases and 10 bases, in that order; junction bases with no gene match: 11. Germline loops: CDR1 LNHDA, CDR2 SQIVND (reference sequence). The CDR3 runs 16 residues. CDR3 amino acids: CASSGAGTGVVSPLHF. The CDR3 DNA follows: TGTGCCAGTAGTGGGGCAGGGACAGGGGTTGTGTCACCCCTCCACTTT. Full variable domain (rest looked up from reference TRBV19 and TRBJ1-6): DGGITQSPKYLFRKEGQNVTLSCEQNLNHDAMYWYRQDPGQGLRLIYYSQIVNDFQKGDIAEGYSVSREKKESFPLTVTSAQKNPTAFYLCASSGAGTGVVSPLHFGNGTRLTVT.

This clone has a count of ten or more. V usage is TRBV6-5 and J usage is TRBJ1-2, with 10 bases aligning to TRBD1. Unmatched junction bases numbered 7, after V lost 6 bases and J lost 9 bases. This CDR3 spans 13 amino acids. Germline lookup yields CDR1 MNHEY and CDR2 SVGAGI. The CDR3 protein is CASSLGQGGRYTF. The DNA of the CDR3 is TGTGCCAGCAGCTTAGGACAGGGGGGACGCTACACCTTC.

This clone was detected many times. The rearrangement joins TRBV12-3 or TRBV12-4 to TRBJ1-2; weak D call: TRBD1 (5 bases). V dropped 8 bases and J dropped 4 bases, with 14 bases sitting between them. The CDR3 runs to 13 residues. CDR3 loop: CASAHGRAYGYTF. CDR3 sequence (DNA): TGTGCCAGCGCCCATGGCAGGGCCTATGGCTACACCTTC.

The rearrangement uses TRBV3-1 (or the pseudogene TRBV3-2) and TRBJ1-2, with 9 bases matching TRBD1. This CDR3 region has 18 residues. The V and J ends lost 0 bases and 2 bases, in that order; junction bases with no gene match: 10. Looked up from germline, CDR1 is LGHDT and CDR2 is YNNKEL (reference sequence). This CDR3 reads CASSQDFRRTGENYGYTF. Written as DNA, the CDR3 is TGTGCCAGCAGCCAAGACTTCCGGCGGACAGGGGAGAACTATGGCTACACCTTC.

This CDR3 is CASSQAQEPPYEQYF. For the CDR3, the DNA is TGTGCCAGCAGCCAAGCACAGGAGCCCCCCTACGAGCAGTACTTC. V is TRBV3-1 (or the pseudogene TRBV3-2) and J is TRBJ2-7, with D maybe TRBD1 (5 bases). Germline CDR1 LGHDT, CDR2 YNNKEL (reference sequence). V was trimmed by 1 base and J by 2 bases, leaving 12 bases between them. The CDR3 runs 15 residues.